The T cell receptor (beta chain) under discussion was sequenced for a study of blood T cells in healthy people across ages. General study points: A greater number of naive CD4+ cells and higher diversity distinguished long-lived donors from aged donors.

Trimming removed 8 bases at V and 1 base at J, with 11 bases between. The germline V gene encodes CDR1 DFQATT and CDR2 SNEGSKA (reference sequence). The CDR3 has 12 residues. In the case of this clonotype: Its specificity is not known.

The use of a sample-barcoded 5' primer and a J-beta primer mix characterized a second PCR of roughly 6 to 11 cycles. All samples yielded 2.5 million or more CDR3-containing paired-end reads. TCRdb reprocessed the 5' RACE reads via MiXCR and lists one record per CDR3 protein. The sample has 550,000 to 800,000 distinct CDR3 sequences; about 30% are singletons. The rearrangement links TRBV20-1 to TRBJ2-5; perhaps TRBD2 as D (5 bases). The TCR sequence derives from a woman at least 80 years old in good health. The sequenced sample was blood. This chain's CDR3 is CSLKRTQETQYF. The CDR3 DNA is TGCAGTCTAAAGCGGACCCAAGAGACCCAGTACTTC.